This passage covers 21 T cell receptor beta chains from one sample sequenced in a study of T-cell memory formation after mild COVID-19. TCRdb used MiXCR to reprocess the 5' RACE reads, holding one entry per CDR3 protein. Seen here are about 200,000 distinct CDR3 sequences, 9.5% observed once, and the top ten hold roughly 4%. The specimen was PBMCs or a T cell subset sorted from them (not recorded which). The receptors were sampled from a man aged 18 to 30 who had mild COVID-19 (a few samples of this study predate the infection). Cell type and time point are not known.

The chain links TRBV3-1 to TRBJ1-1; no clear D gene. Germline V lookup: CDR1 LGHDT, CDR2 YNNKEL (reference sequence). The CDR3 has 13 residues. Trimming cost V 1 base and J 2 bases, with 5 bases left between them. DNA of the CDR3: TGTGCCAGCAGCCAAGCAGTTAACACTGAAGCTTTCTTT. It translates to CASSQAVNTEAFF. Full variable domain (outside the CDR3, taken from reference TRBV3-1 and TRBJ1-1): DTAVSQTPKYLVTQMGNDKSIKCEQNLGHDTMYWYKQDSKKFLKIMFSYNNKELIINETVPNRFSPKSPDKAHLNLHINSLELGDSAVYFCASSQAVNTEAFFGQGTRLTVV.

This clonotype was seen at least ten times. This rearrangement joins TRBV12-3 or TRBV12-4 to TRBJ2-5; the D is unclear. There are 14 residues in the CDR3. Deletions cut 2 bases from V and 1 base from J, with 8 bases between. In DNA, the CDR3 is TGTGCCAGCAGTTTAAGGCAGCCCCAAGAGACCCAGTACTTC. This sequence encodes CASSLRQPQETQYF.

The chain has TRBV4-3 and TRBJ2-3; TRBD2 aligns across 7 bases. Looked up from germline, CDR1 is LGHNA and CDR2 is YSLEER. The CDR3 runs to 17 residues. V gave up 1 base and J gave up 4 bases; unmatched junction bases: 11. CDR3 nucleotide sequence: TGCGCCAGCAGCCAAGGGGGCGGGGGATTTTCGGCAGATACGCAGTATTTT. This translates into CASSQGGGGFSADTQYF.

The J gene is TRBJ2-5, the V gene TRBV5-6; D remains unclear. The V and J ends lost 1 base and 3 bases respectively, with 10 bases between them. The CDR3 runs 14 residues. CDR1 and CDR2 (germline): SGHDT, YYEEEE. CDR3 nucleotides: TGTGCCAGCAGCTTGTTGGGAAGGGAAGAGACCCAGTACTTC. The encoded protein is CASSLLGREETQYF. The variable domain in full, completed from reference TRBV5-6 and TRBJ2-5, reads DAGVTQSPTHLIKTRGQQVTLRCSPKSGHDTVSWYQQALGQGPQFIFQYYEEEERQRGNFPDRFSGHQFPNYSSELNVNALLLGDSALYLCASSLLGREETQYFGPGTRLLVL.

The chain employs TRBV9 and TRBJ1-3; unclear D gene. With 4 bases removed from V and 1 base from J, the gap between germline ends came to 9 bases. This CDR3 region has 14 residues. CDR1 is SGDLS, CDR2 YYNGEE, per germline. CDR3 sequence (DNA): TGTGCCAGCAGCCCATCAAATTCTGGAAACACCATATATTTT. This sequence encodes CASSPSNSGNTIYF.

This sequence joins TRBV5-6 and TRBJ1-2; D is ambiguous. Germline lookup yields CDR1 SGHDT and CDR2 YYEEEE. There are 13 residues in the CDR3. The V end lost 4 bases, the J end lost 4 bases, and 11 bases lay between the germline ends. The CDR3 DNA is TGTGCCAGCAGCGCTCGCCGTCTCTATGGCTACACCTTC. Its protein is CASSARRLYGYTF.

This clonotype was seen more than once but under ten times. The chain carries TRBV6-5 and TRBJ1-5; D is uncertain. V lost 8 bases and J lost 1, with 12 bases in between. Germline V lookup: CDR1 MNHEY, CDR2 SVGAGI. The CDR3 contains 14 residues. CDR3 DNA: TGTGCCAGCGGGAGTAGTAGCAGCAATCAGCCCCAGCATTTT. This translates into CASGSSSSNQPQHF.

This clonotype has a handful of counts. This chain connects TRBV7-2 to TRBJ2-5, with 9 bases lining up with TRBD2. Germline V CDR1 and CDR2: SGHTA, FQGNSA. This CDR3 is built from 15 residues. V trimming: 5 bases; J trimming: 10 bases; junction bases outside the gene matches: 14. CDR3 amino acids: CASSPPGRGGRGQYF. The CDR3 DNA is TGTGCCAGCAGCCCCCCTGGGCGGGGGGGCCGGGGCCAGTACTTC.

V usage is TRBV12-3 or TRBV12-4 and J usage is TRBJ1-3; no definite D call. The CDR3 totals 14 residues. Trimming stripped 4 bases from V and 4 bases from J, with 11 bases between. CDR3 DNA sequence: TGTGCCAGCAGTTGGACGGCGGAGGGAAACACCATATATTTT. Encoded protein: CASSWTAEGNTIYF.

This clonotype was counted between two and nine times. The J gene is TRBJ2-2, the V gene TRBV20-1, with 10 bases fitting TRBD1. This CDR3 region has 16 residues. From germline, CDR1 is DFQATT and CDR2 SNEGSKA (reference sequence). Trimming at V came to 0 bases and at J to 4 bases, leaving 5 bases not matched to a gene. CDR3 coding DNA: TGCAGTGCTAGAGATTGGACAGGGGGTATCACCGGGGAGCTGTTTTTT. Encoded protein: CSARDWTGGITGELFF.

This clonotype was counted between two and nine times. The chain has TRBV4-1 and TRBJ2-4; TRBD2 might be the D (6 bases). V lost 0 bases, J lost 2 bases, and 14 bases lay in between. The germline V gene has CDR1 MGHRA and CDR2 YSYEKL. The CDR3 spans 17 residues. The CDR3 loop is CASSQDVSGRSKNIQYF. The CDR3 nucleotides read TGCGCCAGCAGCCAAGATGTGTCGGGGAGGTCCAAAAACATTCAGTACTTC.

This clonotype showed up just a few times. The V call is TRBV10-3, the J call TRBJ1-1; D remains ambiguous. The germline V gene has CDR1 ENHRY and CDR2 SYGVKD. Trimming took 0 bases from V and 4 from J, leaving 9 bases between them. The CDR3 is 14 amino acids. The DNA for the CDR3 is TGTGCCATCAGTGAGTCGAACCCGGGCACTGAAGCTTTCTTT. Amino acids: CAISESNPGTEAFF.

This clonotype was counted ten times or more. DNA for the CDR3: TGTGCCAGCAGCTTTCAGGGTTCGGAGACCCAGTACTTC. It is translated as CASSFQGSETQYF. This rearrangement joins TRBV7-2 to TRBJ2-5, with D maybe TRBD1 (5 bases). Germline assignment: CDR1 SGHTA and CDR2 FQGNSA. With 3 bases removed from V and 5 bases from J, the gap between germline ends came to 10 bases. The CDR3 sequence is 13 residues long.

The chain carries TRBV18 and TRBJ2-6; D perhaps matches TRBD2 (6 bases). Per the germline V gene, CDR1 is KGHSH and CDR2 is LQKENI. The V end lost 5 bases, the J end lost 0 bases, and 14 bases lay between the germline ends. The CDR3 is 17 amino acids. The CDR3 DNA is TGTGCCAGCTCAACGGGACTGATAGTCTCTGGGGCCAACGTCCTGACTTTC. It codes for CASSTGLIVSGANVLTF. Based on the CDR3 plus reference TRBV18 and TRBJ2-6, the full variable domain is NAGVMQNPRHLVRRRGQEARLRCSPMKGHSHVYWYRQLPEEGLKFMVYLQKENIIDESGMPKERFSAEFPKEGPSILRIQQVVRGDSAAYFCASSTGLIVSGANVLTFGAGSRLTVL.

The gene calls are TRBV15 and TRBJ1-3; D unclear. V was clipped by 0 bases and J by 8 bases, with 5 bases between them. CDR1 LNHNV and CDR2 YYDKDF come from the germline V gene (reference sequence). The CDR3 contains 12 residues. The CDR3 coding sequence is TGTGCCACCAGCAGAGATCGGGACACCATATATTTT. It encodes CATSRDRDTIYF.

This clonotype was observed at least ten times. The chain recombines TRBV5-1 with TRBJ2-3, with TRBD1 matching 10 bases. The ends lost 4 bases at V and 3 bases at J; junction bases unmatched: 11. The CDR3 has 17 amino acids. Germline V gene data show CDR1 as SGHRS and CDR2 as YFSETQ. Here the CDR3 reads CASSQRPGTGVTDTQYF. For the CDR3, the DNA is TGCGCCAGCAGCCAACGTCCCGGGACAGGGGTGACAGATACGCAGTATTTT.

The CDR3 sequence is CASSLAGSGTGVGEAEAFF. The CDR3 nucleotides are TGCGCCAGCAGCTTGGCCGGATCCGGGACAGGAGTTGGGGAAGCTGAAGCTTTCTTT. The chain joins TRBV5-1 to TRBJ1-1, with 8 bases fitting TRBD1. This CDR3 has 19 residues. CDR1 is SGHRS, CDR2 YFSETQ, per germline. J was trimmed by 6 bases and V by 0 bases; bases with no gene match: 19.

This clonotype has at least ten counts. The chain links TRBV19 to TRBJ1-1, with a possible D match to TRBD1 (5 bases). The CDR3 has 14 amino acids. CDR1 is LNHDA, CDR2 SQIVND, per germline (reference sequence). V was shortened by 4 bases and J by 4 bases, with 13 bases between the two germline ends. This CDR3 is CASSNVGRGTEAFF. CDR3 sequence (DNA): TGTGCCAGTAGTAATGTCGGAAGGGGCACTGAAGCTTTCTTT.

This CDR3 is CASQRLGQGGRETQYF. CDR3 in DNA: TGTGCCAGCCAAAGACTCGGACAGGGGGGGAGAGAGACCCAGTACTTC. The rearrangement joins TRBV3-1 to TRBJ2-5, with 10 positions matching TRBD1. CDR3 length: 16 residues. J gave up 4 bases and V 8 bases, and 13 bases lay outside the gene matches. Per the germline V gene, CDR1 is LGHDT and CDR2 is YNNKEL (reference sequence).

This clonotype appeared a few times. This chain connects TRBV24-1 to TRBJ2-5; tentatively, D is TRBD2 (5 bases). CDR1 and CDR2 (germline): KGHDR, SFDVKD. Trimming removed 12 bases at V and 5 bases at J, with 12 bases between. This CDR3 has 11 amino acids. CDR3 loop: CAAGQGETQYF. As DNA, the CDR3 is TGTGCCGCGGGTCAAGGGGAGACCCAGTACTTC.

There are a few counts of this clonotype. This chain uses TRBV4-3 with TRBJ2-5; 9 bases are a match to TRBD1. This CDR3 has 16 amino acids. Per germline, CDR1 LGHNA and CDR2 YSLEER. The ends lost 0 bases at V and 1 base at J; junction bases unmatched: 3. The CDR3 DNA reads TGCGCCAGCAGCCAAGATATGGGACAGGGCCAAGAGACCCAGTACTTC. Its protein product is CASSQDMGQGQETQYF.